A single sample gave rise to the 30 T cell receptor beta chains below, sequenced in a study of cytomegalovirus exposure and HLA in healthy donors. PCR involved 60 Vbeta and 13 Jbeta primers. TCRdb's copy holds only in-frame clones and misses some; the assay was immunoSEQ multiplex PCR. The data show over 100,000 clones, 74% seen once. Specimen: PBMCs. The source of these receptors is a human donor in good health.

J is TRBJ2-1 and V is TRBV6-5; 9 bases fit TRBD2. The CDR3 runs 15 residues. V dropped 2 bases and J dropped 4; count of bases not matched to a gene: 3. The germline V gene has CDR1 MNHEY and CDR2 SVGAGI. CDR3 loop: CASSYRREGYNEQFF. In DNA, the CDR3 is TGTGCCAGCAGTTACCGGCGGGAGGGATACAATGAGCAGTTCTTC.

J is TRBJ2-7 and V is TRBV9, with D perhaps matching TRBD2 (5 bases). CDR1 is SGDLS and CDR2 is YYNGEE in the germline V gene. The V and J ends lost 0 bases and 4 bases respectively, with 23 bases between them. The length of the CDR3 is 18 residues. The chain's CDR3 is CASSVGYGRGLTSYEQYF. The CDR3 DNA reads TGTGCCAGCAGCGTAGGTTATGGGCGTGGACTCACCAGTTACGAGCAGTACTTC. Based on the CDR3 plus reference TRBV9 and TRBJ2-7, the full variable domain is DSGVTQTPKHLITATGQRVTLRCSPRSGDLSVYWYQQSLDQGLQFLIQYYNGEERAKGNILERFSAQQFPDLHSELNLSSLELGDSALYFCASSVGYGRGLTSYEQYFGPGTRLTVT.

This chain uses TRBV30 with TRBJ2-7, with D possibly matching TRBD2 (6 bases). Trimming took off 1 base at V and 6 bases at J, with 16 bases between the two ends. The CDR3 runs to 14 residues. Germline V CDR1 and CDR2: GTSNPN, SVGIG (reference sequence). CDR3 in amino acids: CAWSAGVMVGEQYF. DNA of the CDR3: TGTGCCTGGAGTGCGGGGGTCATGGTTGGCGAGCAGTACTTC.

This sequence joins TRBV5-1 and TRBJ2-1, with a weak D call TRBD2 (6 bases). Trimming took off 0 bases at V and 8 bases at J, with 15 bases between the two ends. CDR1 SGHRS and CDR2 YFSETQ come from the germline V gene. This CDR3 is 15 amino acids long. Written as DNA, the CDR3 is TGCGCCAGCAGCTTGGTTTTGGCCGGCGGGGATGAGCAGTTCTTC. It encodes CASSLVLAGGDEQFF.

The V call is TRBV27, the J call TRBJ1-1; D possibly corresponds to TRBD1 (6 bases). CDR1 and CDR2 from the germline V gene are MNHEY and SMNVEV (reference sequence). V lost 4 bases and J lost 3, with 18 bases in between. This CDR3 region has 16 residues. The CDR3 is CASSYHRGRGDTEAFF. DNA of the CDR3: TGTGCCAGCAGTTATCACCGGGGCAGGGGAGACACTGAAGCTTTCTTT.

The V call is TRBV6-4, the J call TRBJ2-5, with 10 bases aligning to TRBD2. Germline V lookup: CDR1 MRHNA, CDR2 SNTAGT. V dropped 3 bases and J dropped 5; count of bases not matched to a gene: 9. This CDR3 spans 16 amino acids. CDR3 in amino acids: CASSDSASGSMETQYF. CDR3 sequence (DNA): TGTGCCAGCAGTGATTCAGCTAGCGGGAGTATGGAGACCCAGTACTTC.

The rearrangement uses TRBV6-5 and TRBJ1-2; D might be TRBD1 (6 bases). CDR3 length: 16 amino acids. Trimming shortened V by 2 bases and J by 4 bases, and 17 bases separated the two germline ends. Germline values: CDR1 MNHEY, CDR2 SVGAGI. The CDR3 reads CASSYVGGGQVYGYTF. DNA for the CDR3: TGTGCCAGCAGTTACGTAGGGGGGGGCCAGGTCTATGGCTACACCTTC.

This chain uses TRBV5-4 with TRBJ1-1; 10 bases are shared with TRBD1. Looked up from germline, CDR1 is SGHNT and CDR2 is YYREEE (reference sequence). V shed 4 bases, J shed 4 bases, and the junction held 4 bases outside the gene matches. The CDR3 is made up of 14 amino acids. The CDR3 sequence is CASSNRDRGTEAFF. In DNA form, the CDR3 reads TGTGCCAGCAGCAACCGGGACAGGGGCACTGAAGCTTTCTTT.

The CDR3 protein is CASSFGAGWETQYF. The CDR3 DNA is TGTGCCAGCAGCTTTGGGGCGGGGTGGGAGACCCAGTACTTC. This chain uses TRBV5-6 with TRBJ2-5; TRBD2 is a possible D gene (6 bases). This CDR3 is 14 amino acids long. CDR1 and CDR2 (germline): SGHDT, YYEEEE. V was pared by 2 bases and J by 5 bases, with 13 bases between. The full variable domain, completed using reference TRBV5-6 and TRBJ2-5, is DAGVTQSPTHLIKTRGQQVTLRCSPKSGHDTVSWYQQALGQGPQFIFQYYEEEERQRGNFPDRFSGHQFPNYSSELNVNALLLGDSALYLCASSFGAGWETQYFGPGTRLLVL.

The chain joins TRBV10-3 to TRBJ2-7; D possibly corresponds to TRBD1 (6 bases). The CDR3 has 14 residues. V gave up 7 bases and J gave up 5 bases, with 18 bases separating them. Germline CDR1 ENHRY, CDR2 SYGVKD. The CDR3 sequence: CAIKQGGIVDEQYF. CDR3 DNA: TGTGCCATCAAACAGGGTGGTATAGTGGACGAGCAGTACTTC.

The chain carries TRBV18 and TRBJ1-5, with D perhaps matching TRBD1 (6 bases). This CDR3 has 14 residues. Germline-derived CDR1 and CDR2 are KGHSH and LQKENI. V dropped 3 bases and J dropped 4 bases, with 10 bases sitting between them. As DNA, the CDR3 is TGTGCCAGCTCACCCTTCAGGGGTAATCAGCCCCAGCATTTT. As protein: CASSPFRGNQPQHF.

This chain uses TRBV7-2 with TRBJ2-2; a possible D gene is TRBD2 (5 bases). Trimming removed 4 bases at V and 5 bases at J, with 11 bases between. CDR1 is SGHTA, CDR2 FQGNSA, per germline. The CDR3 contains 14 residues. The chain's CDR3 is CASSSDPGTGELFF. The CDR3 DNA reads TGTGCCAGCAGCTCCGACCCGGGAACCGGGGAGCTGTTTTTT.

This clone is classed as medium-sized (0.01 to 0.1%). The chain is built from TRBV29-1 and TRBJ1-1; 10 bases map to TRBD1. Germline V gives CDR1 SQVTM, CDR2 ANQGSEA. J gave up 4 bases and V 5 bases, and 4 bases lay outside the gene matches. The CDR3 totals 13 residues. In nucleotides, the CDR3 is TGCAGCGTTAGGACAGGGGGGAGCACTGAAGCTTTCTTT. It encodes CSVRTGGSTEAFF.

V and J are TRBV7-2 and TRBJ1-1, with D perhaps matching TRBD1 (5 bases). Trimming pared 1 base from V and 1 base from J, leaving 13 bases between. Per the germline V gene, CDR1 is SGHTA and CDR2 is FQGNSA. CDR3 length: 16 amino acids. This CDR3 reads CASSLEAGVANTEAFF. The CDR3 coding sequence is TGTGCCAGCAGCTTAGAAGCGGGGGTGGCGAACACTGAAGCTTTCTTT.

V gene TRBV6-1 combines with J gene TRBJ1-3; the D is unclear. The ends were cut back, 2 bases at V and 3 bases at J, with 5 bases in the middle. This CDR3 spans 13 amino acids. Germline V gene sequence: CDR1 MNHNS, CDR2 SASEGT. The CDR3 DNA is TGTGCCAGCAGTGAATACAGTGGAAACACCATATATTTT. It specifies CASSEYSGNTIYF.

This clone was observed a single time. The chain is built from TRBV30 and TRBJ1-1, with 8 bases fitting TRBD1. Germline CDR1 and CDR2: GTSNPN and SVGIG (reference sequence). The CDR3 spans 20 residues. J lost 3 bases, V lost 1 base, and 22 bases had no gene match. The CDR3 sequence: CAWSGDRSWNPQGADTEAFF. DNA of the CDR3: TGTGCCTGGAGTGGGGATCGATCGTGGAACCCGCAGGGGGCGGACACTGAAGCTTTCTTT.

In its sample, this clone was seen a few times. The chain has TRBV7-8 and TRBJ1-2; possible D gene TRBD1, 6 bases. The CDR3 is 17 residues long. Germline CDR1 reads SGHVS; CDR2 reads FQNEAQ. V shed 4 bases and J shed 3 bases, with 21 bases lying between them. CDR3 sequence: CASSSWTVISLDYGYTF. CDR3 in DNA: TGTGCCAGCAGCTCGTGGACAGTTATAAGTCTTGACTATGGCTACACCTTC.

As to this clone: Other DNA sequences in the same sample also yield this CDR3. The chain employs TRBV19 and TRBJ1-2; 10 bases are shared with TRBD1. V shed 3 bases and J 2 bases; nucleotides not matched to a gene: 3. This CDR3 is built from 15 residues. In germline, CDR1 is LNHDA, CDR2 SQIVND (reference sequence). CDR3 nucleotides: TGTGCCAGTAGTATTTCGGGACAGGGGAACTATGGCTACACCTTC. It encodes CASSISGQGNYGYTF.

As DNA, the CDR3 is TGCGCCAGCAGCCAATCCGGGACACCCCCCTACGAGCAGTACTTC. Its protein is CASSQSGTPPYEQYF. The rearrangement joins TRBV4-3 to TRBJ2-7; weak D call: TRBD1 (6 bases). This CDR3 contains 15 residues. V was shortened by 2 bases and J by 2 bases, with 13 bases between the two germline ends. Per the germline V gene, CDR1 is LGHNA and CDR2 is YSLEER.

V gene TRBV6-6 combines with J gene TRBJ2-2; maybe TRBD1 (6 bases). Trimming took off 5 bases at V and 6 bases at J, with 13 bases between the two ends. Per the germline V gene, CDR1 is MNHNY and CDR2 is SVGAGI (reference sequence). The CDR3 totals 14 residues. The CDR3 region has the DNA TGTGCCAGCAGTGACAACAGGGTGTCCGGGGAGCTGTTTTTT. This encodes CASSDNRVSGELFF.

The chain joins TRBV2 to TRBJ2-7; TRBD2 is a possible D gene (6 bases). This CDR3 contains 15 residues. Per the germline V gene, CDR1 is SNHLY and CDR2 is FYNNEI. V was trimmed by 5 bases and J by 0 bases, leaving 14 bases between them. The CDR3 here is CASSNKRASSYEQYF. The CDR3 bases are TGTGCCAGCAGTAACAAGCGGGCGAGCTCCTACGAGCAGTACTTC.

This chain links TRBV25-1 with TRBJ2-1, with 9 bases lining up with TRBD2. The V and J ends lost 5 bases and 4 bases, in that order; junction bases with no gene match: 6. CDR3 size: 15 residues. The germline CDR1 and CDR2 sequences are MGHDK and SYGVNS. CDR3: CASSSRLAAYNEQFF. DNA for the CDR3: TGTGCCAGCAGTTCCCGACTAGCGGCTTACAATGAGCAGTTCTTC.

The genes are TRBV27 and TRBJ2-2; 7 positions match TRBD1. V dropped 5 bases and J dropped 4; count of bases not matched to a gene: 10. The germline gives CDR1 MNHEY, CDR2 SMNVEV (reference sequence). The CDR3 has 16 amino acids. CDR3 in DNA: TGTGCCAGCAGTGCGACCACAGGGGTGGGCACCGGGGAGCTGTTTTTT. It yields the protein CASSATTGVGTGELFF.

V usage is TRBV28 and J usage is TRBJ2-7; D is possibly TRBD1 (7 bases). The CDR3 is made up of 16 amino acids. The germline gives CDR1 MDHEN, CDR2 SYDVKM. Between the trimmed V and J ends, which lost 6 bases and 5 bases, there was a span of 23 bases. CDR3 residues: CASRLGGQGGANEQYF. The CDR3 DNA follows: TGTGCCAGCAGGCTAGGTGGGCAGGGGGGTGCTAACGAGCAGTACTTC.

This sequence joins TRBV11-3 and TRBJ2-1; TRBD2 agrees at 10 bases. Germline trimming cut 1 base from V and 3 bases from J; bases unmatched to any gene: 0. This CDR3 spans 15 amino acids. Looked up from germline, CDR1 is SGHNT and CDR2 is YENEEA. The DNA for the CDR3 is TGTGCCAGCAGCTTAGGGACTAGCGGCTACAATGAGCAGTTCTTC. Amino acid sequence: CASSLGTSGYNEQFF. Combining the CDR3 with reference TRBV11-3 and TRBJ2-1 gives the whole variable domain EAGVVQSPRYKIIEKKQPVAFWCNPISGHNTLYWYLQNLGQGPELLIRYENEEAVDDSQLPKDRFSAERLKGVDSTLKIQPAELGDSAVYLCASSLGTSGYNEQFFGPGTRLTVL.

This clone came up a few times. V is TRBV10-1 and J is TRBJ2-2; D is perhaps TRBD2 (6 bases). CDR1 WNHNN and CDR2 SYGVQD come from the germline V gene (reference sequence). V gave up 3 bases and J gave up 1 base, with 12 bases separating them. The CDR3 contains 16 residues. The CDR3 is CASSERRRGNTGELFF. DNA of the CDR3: TGCGCCAGCAGTGAAAGAAGGAGGGGGAACACCGGGGAGCTGTTTTTT.

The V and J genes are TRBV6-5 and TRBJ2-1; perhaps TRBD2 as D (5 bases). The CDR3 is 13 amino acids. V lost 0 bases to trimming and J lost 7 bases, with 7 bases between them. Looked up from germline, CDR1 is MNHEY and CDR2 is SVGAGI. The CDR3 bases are TGTGCCAGCAGTTACTCGGAGCGGAATGAGCAGTTCTTC. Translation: CASSYSERNEQFF.

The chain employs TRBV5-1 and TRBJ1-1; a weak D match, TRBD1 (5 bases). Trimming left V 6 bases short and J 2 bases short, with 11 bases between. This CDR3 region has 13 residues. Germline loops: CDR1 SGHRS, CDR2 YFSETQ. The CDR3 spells CASNQGGNTEAFF. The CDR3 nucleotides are TGCGCCAGCAACCAGGGTGGCAACACTGAAGCTTTCTTT.

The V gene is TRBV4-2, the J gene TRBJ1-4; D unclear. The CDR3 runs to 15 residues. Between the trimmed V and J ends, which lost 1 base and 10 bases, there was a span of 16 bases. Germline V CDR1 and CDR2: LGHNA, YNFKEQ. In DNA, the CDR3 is TGTGCCAGCAGCCAAGGGGAGATGGTATTCGGAAAACTGTTTTTT. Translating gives CASSQGEMVFGKLFF.

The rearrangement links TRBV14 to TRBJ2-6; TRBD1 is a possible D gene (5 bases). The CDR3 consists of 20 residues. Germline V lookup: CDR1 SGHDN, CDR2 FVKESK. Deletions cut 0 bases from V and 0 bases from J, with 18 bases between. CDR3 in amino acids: CASSQEWGRTIRSGANVLTF. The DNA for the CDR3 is TGTGCCAGCAGCCAAGAGTGGGGCCGGACGATTCGCTCTGGGGCCAACGTCCTGACTTTC.